The 27 T cell receptor beta chains presented below share a single source sample, sequenced in a study of T cell responses to AZD1222 COVID-19 vaccine (dated by TCRdb to the early 2020s). The sample's time point label, in plain terms: baseline before first vaccination. Libraries were constructed by the immunoSEQ multiplex PCR assay. This is the immuneACCESS table as TCRdb keeps it, with only in-frame sequences that have V and J called. A part of the clones is gone; compared with another copy, unresolved V genes explain less than half, and the rest is unexplained. In this sample the table shows under 150,000 clones, approximately 93% of which occur a single time. About 2.7% of the sample is held by the ten biggest clonotypes. Source: peripheral blood, taken on day 0 of AZD1222 vaccination. The receptors stem from an adult in good health.

This sequence joins TRBV27 and TRBJ2-1; unclear D gene. This CDR3 is 12 amino acids long. The V gene lost 8 bases and the J gene lost 6 bases, with 11 bases spanning the gap. Germline CDR1 is MNHEY and CDR2 is SMNVEV (reference sequence). The CDR3 spells CASYRLANEQFF. CDR3 nucleotides: TGTGCCAGCTATAGACTGGCCAATGAGCAGTTCTTC.

The chain joins TRBV7-8 to TRBJ2-7; the D gene is possibly TRBD1 (5 bases). The CDR3 sequence is 15 residues long. V was trimmed by 5 bases and J by 0 bases, leaving 14 bases between them. Germline CDR1 is SGHVS and CDR2 is FQNEAQ. CDR3 residues: CASSDEGVTSYEQYF. CDR3 DNA: TGTGCCAGCAGCGATGAAGGGGTCACCTCCTACGAGCAGTACTTC. Based on the CDR3 plus reference TRBV7-8 and TRBJ2-7, the full variable domain is GAGVSQSPRYKVAKRGQDVALRCDPISGHVSLFWYQQALGQGPEFLTYFQNEAQLDKSGLPSDRFFAERPEGSVSTLKIQRTQQEDSAVYLCASSDEGVTSYEQYFGPGTRLTVT.

The genes are TRBV5-1 and TRBJ2-1, with 8 bases fitting TRBD2. Germline CDR1 and CDR2: SGHRS and YFSETQ. Losses at the gene ends were 3 bases for V and 0 bases for J; bases not matched to a gene: 5. The CDR3 loop spans 16 amino acids. The CDR3: CASSSPSGSSYNEQFF. CDR3 coding DNA: TGCGCCAGCAGCTCCCCAAGCGGGAGCTCCTACAATGAGCAGTTCTTC. The full variable domain, in which reference TRBV5-1 and TRBJ2-1 provide the parts outside the CDR3, is KAGVTQTPRYLIKTRGQQVTLSCSPISGHRSVSWYQQTPGQGLQFLFEYFSETQRNKGNFPGRFSGRQFSNSRSEMNVSTLELGDSALYLCASSSPSGSSYNEQFFGPGTRLTVL.

The CDR3: CASGDGLRETQYF. As DNA, the CDR3 is TGTGCCAGTGGAGACGGACTCAGGGAGACCCAGTACTTC. The rearrangement joins TRBV19 to TRBJ2-5; the D gene is possibly TRBD2 (5 bases). The CDR3 contains 13 residues. CDR1 and CDR2 from the germline V gene are LNHDA and SQIVND (reference sequence). V lost 8 bases and J lost 5, with 15 bases in between.

The V and J genes are TRBV5-8 and TRBJ1-1; the D gene is possibly TRBD1 (6 bases). The germline V gene encodes CDR1 SGHTS and CDR2 YDEGEE. The CDR3 has 15 amino acids. Between the trimmed V and J ends, which lost 5 bases and 0 bases, there was a span of 14 bases. The CDR3 protein is CASRVVGGLNTEAFF. CDR3 nucleotide sequence: TGTGCCAGCAGAGTTGTTGGGGGCCTGAACACTGAAGCTTTCTTT.

This chain connects TRBV5-1 to TRBJ1-1; weak D call: TRBD1 (5 bases). The germline CDR1 and CDR2 sequences are SGHRS and YFSETQ. Deletions cut 3 bases from V and 2 bases from J, with 14 bases between. The CDR3 sequence is 15 residues long. This chain's CDR3 is CASSSLSGGNTEAFF. CDR3 sequence (DNA): TGCGCCAGCAGCTCACTATCGGGGGGTAACACTGAAGCTTTCTTT.

The chain uses TRBV27 and TRBJ2-2; D could derive from TRBD1 or TRBD2 (5 bases each). V lost 8 bases and J 0 bases, leaving 7 bases between the germline ends. Germline lookup yields CDR1 MNHEY and CDR2 SMNVEV (reference sequence). The CDR3 is made up of 13 amino acids. DNA for the CDR3: TGTGCCAGCGTGGGGGCGAACACCGGGGAGCTGTTTTTT. Residues: CASVGANTGELFF.

This chain connects TRBV9 to TRBJ2-7, with 14 bases fitting TRBD2. The CDR3 spans 17 residues. From germline, CDR1 is SGDLS and CDR2 YYNGEE. V was pared by 4 bases and J by 7 bases, with 13 bases of the junction left unmatched. CDR3 residues: CASSSHPGLAGVGEQYF. The CDR3 DNA reads as TGTGCCAGCAGCTCCCACCCGGGACTAGCGGGAGTGGGGGAGCAGTACTTC. The variable domain in full, with the rest retrieved from reference TRBV9 and TRBJ2-7, is DSGVTQTPKHLITATGQRVTLRCSPRSGDLSVYWYQQSLDQGLQFLIQYYNGEERAKGNILERFSAQQFPDLHSELNLSSLELGDSALYFCASSSHPGLAGVGEQYFGPGTRLTVT.

The chain employs TRBV13 and TRBJ1-1; maybe TRBD1 (5 bases). The CDR3 sequence is 14 residues long. The germline V gene has CDR1 PRHDT and CDR2 FYEKMQ (reference sequence). V lost 5 bases and J 4 bases, leaving 14 bases between the germline ends. CDR3 bases: TGTGCCAGCAGCCCATCCCCCGGGGGCACTGAAGCTTTCTTT. Translating it yields CASSPSPGGTEAFF.

The chain links TRBV28 to TRBJ2-1; D is uncertain. The germline CDR1 and CDR2 sequences are MDHEN and SYDVKM. The germline V and J ends were trimmed by 8 bases and 3 bases, with 5 bases remaining between them. CDR3 length: 11 residues. The CDR3 nucleotides are TGTGCCAGCCTAGGCTACAATGAGCAGTTCTTC. This encodes CASLGYNEQFF.

The gene calls are TRBV10-3 and TRBJ2-5; 10 bases match TRBD2. From germline, CDR1 is ENHRY and CDR2 SYGVKD. This CDR3 has 15 residues. Germline trimming cut 5 bases from V and 3 bases from J; bases unmatched to any gene: 6. CDR3 coding DNA: TGTGCCATCAGTCACTACAGCGGGGGGGAAGAGACCCAGTACTTC. As protein: CAISHYSGGEETQYF.

V and J are TRBV28 and TRBJ2-7, with TRBD1 identical over 7 bases. Germline V gene lookup returns CDR1 MDHEN and CDR2 SYDVKM. The CDR3 spans 13 residues. V gave up 3 bases and J gave up 6 bases; unmatched junction bases: 5. The CDR3 region is CASSFYDRVEQYF. Here the CDR3 DNA reads TGTGCCAGCAGTTTTTACGACAGGGTCGAGCAGTACTTC.

The chain links TRBV5-1 to TRBJ2-1; D is tentatively TRBD1 or TRBD2 (5 bases each). The CDR3 consists of 14 residues. Deletions cut 4 bases from V and 8 bases from J, with 16 bases between. In germline, CDR1 is SGHRS, CDR2 YFSETQ. The DNA of the CDR3 is TGCGCCAGCAGCCTCTATCGGGAAGGGGATGAGCAGTTCTTC. Protein: CASSLYREGDEQFF. The variable domain in full, with the rest retrieved from reference TRBV5-1 and TRBJ2-1, is KAGVTQTPRYLIKTRGQQVTLSCSPISGHRSVSWYQQTPGQGLQFLFEYFSETQRNKGNFPGRFSGRQFSNSRSEMNVSTLELGDSALYLCASSLYREGDEQFFGPGTRLTVL.

The gene calls are TRBV5-1 and TRBJ2-3, with 7 positions matching TRBD1. Unmatched junction bases numbered 6, after V lost 4 bases and J lost 1 base. The CDR3 covers 15 residues. Germline V lookup: CDR1 SGHRS, CDR2 YFSETQ. CDR3 residues: CASSQGDPGTDTQYF. The CDR3 bases are TGCGCCAGCAGCCAGGGGGATCCTGGCACAGATACGCAGTATTTT. The variable domain in full, with the rest retrieved from reference TRBV5-1 and TRBJ2-3, is KAGVTQTPRYLIKTRGQQVTLSCSPISGHRSVSWYQQTPGQGLQFLFEYFSETQRNKGNFPGRFSGRQFSNSRSEMNVSTLELGDSALYLCASSQGDPGTDTQYFGPGTRLTVL.

The V gene is TRBV19, the J gene TRBJ2-4, with 8 nucleotides matching TRBD2. Germline CDR1 reads LNHDA; CDR2 reads SQIVND (reference sequence). With V trimmed by 5 bases and J by 3 bases, 15 bases remained unmatched. This CDR3 has 18 amino acids. CDR3 sequence reads: CASSRIGGLAGDKNIQYF. The CDR3 nucleotides read TGTGCCAGTAGTCGTATAGGAGGGCTAGCGGGCGACAAAAACATTCAGTACTTC. Supplemented by reference TRBV19 and TRBJ2-4, the full variable domain reads DGGITQSPKYLFRKEGQNVTLSCEQNLNHDAMYWYRQDPGQGLRLIYYSQIVNDFQKGDIAEGYSVSREKKESFPLTVTSAQKNPTAFYLCASSRIGGLAGDKNIQYFGAGTRLSVL.

The chain has TRBV27 and TRBJ2-1; D may be TRBD1 or TRBD2 (5 bases each). V lost 5 bases and J 11 bases, leaving 10 bases between the germline ends. Germline assignment: CDR1 MNHEY and CDR2 SMNVEV (reference sequence). The CDR3 length is 11 residues. The CDR3 DNA is TGTGCCAGCAGTATCGGGACGAAGCAGTTCTTC. As protein: CASSIGTKQFF.

The CDR3 DNA sequence: TGTGCCAGCAGCCCCGACCGGAGTCAGCCCCAGCATTTT. Translated: CASSPDRSQPQHF. The V call is TRBV6-5, the J call TRBJ1-5; D remains ambiguous. The CDR3 has 13 residues. CDR1 is MNHEY and CDR2 is SVGAGI in the germline V gene. V lost 6 bases and J lost 6, with 12 bases in between.

This clone was detected once. DNA of the CDR3: TGTGCTGCGGGACAGGACAATCAGCCCCAGCATTTT. Translating it yields CAAGQDNQPQHF. This sequence joins TRBV28 and TRBJ1-5; TRBD1 agrees at 8 bases. Germline V CDR1 and CDR2: MDHEN, SYDVKM. The CDR3 is 12 residues long. The variable domain in full, completed from reference TRBV28 and TRBJ1-5, reads DVKVTQSSRYLVKRTGEKVFLECVQDMDHENMFWYRQDPGLGLRLIYFSYDVKMKEKGDIPEGYSVSREKKERFSLILESASTNQTSMYLCAAGQDNQPQHFGDGTRLSIL.

CDR3: CASSGLAGEGLLVNEQFF. For the CDR3, the DNA is TGTGCCAGCAGTGGACTAGCGGGAGAAGGGCTGCTGGTCAATGAGCAGTTCTTC. V usage is TRBV6-1 and J usage is TRBJ2-1; 12 bases agree with TRBD2. Germline CDR1 reads MNHNS; CDR2 reads SASEGT. This CDR3 comprises 18 residues. J lost 6 bases, V lost 4 bases, and 13 bases had no gene match.

This clone has only a few counts. This chain uses TRBV5-8 with TRBJ1-2, with D unclear. The CDR3 is 14 residues long. Trimming took 2 bases from V and 5 from J, leaving 13 bases between them. Germline assignment: CDR1 SGHTS and CDR2 YDEGEE. The CDR3 DNA follows: TGTGCCAGCAGCTTCCGGTTGACGACTTATGGCTACACCTTC. It codes for CASSFRLTTYGYTF.

The chain recombines TRBV30 with TRBJ2-4; maybe TRBD2 (6 bases). The germline V gene encodes CDR1 GTSNPN and CDR2 SVGIG (reference sequence). V was cut by 4 bases and J by 8 bases, with 15 bases left in between. The CDR3 extends over 13 amino acids. DNA for the CDR3: TGTGCCTGGACATTGGAGGGAGGTCACATTCAGTACTTC. Its translation: CAWTLEGGHIQYF. The full variable domain, with the rest looked up from reference TRBV30 and TRBJ2-4, is SQTIHQWPATLVQPVGSPLSLECTVEGTSNPNLYWYRQAAGRGLQLLFYSVGIGQISSEVPQNLSASRPQDRQFILSSKKLLLSDSGFYLCAWTLEGGHIQYFGAGTRLSVL.

This chain connects TRBV5-1 to TRBJ2-3; D unresolved. The CDR3 covers 14 residues. With 6 bases removed from V and 0 bases from J, the gap between germline ends came to 11 bases. Germline V gene data show CDR1 as SGHRS and CDR2 as YFSETQ. This CDR3 reads CASKEMGSTDTQYF. Here the CDR3 DNA reads TGCGCCAGCAAGGAGATGGGCAGCACAGATACGCAGTATTTT.

The chain carries TRBV5-8 and TRBJ2-3; D perhaps matches TRBD1 (5 bases). Per the germline V gene, CDR1 is SGHTS and CDR2 is YDEGEE. The V end lost 5 bases, the J end lost 0 bases, and 13 bases lay between the germline ends. This CDR3 has 15 amino acids. The DNA of the CDR3 is TGTGCCAGCAGTTCAGGGTATACTAGCACAGATACGCAGTATTTT. It specifies CASSSGYTSTDTQYF.

This sequence joins TRBV28 and TRBJ2-7; 8 positions match TRBD1. This CDR3 comprises 14 residues. CDR1 and CDR2 from the germline V gene are MDHEN and SYDVKM. Trimming at V came to 7 bases and at J to 6 bases, leaving 11 bases not matched to a gene. The CDR3 bases are TGTGCCAGCACCCTCCGACAGGGGAAAGGCGAGCAGTACTTC. As protein: CASTLRQGKGEQYF.

The chain links TRBV4-1 to TRBJ2-7, with 7 bases matching TRBD2. The CDR3 is 18 amino acids. The ends lost 0 bases at V and 1 base at J; junction bases unmatched: 12. From germline, CDR1 is MGHRA and CDR2 YSYEKL. CDR3 sequence: CASSQDFLRSGTSYEQYF. Written as DNA, the CDR3 is TGCGCCAGCAGCCAAGATTTTTTGCGAAGCGGGACGTCCTACGAGCAGTACTTC.

This chain links TRBV5-1 with TRBJ2-3; possibly TRBD1 for D (6 bases). The V end was cut by 1 base, the J end by 5 bases, with 14 bases between. Germline assignment: CDR1 SGHRS and CDR2 YFSETQ. The CDR3 extends over 15 amino acids. The CDR3 DNA follows: TGCGCCAGCAGCTTGCGGCAGGGGTCGTTAGATACGCAGTATTTT. It codes for CASSLRQGSLDTQYF.

The chain has TRBV6-4 and TRBJ2-5, with 12 nucleotides matching TRBD1. This CDR3 is 14 amino acids long. In germline, CDR1 is MRHNA, CDR2 SNTAGT. J lost 5 bases, V lost 3 bases, and 1 base had no gene match. DNA of the CDR3: TGTGCCAGCAGTGAAGGGACAGGGGGCGAGACCCAGTACTTC. Translated: CASSEGTGGETQYF.